The 16 T cell receptor beta chains in this list originate from one sample, sequenced in a study of early T cells in non-severe SARS-CoV-2 infection. MiXCR, run by TCRdb on the 5' RACE reads, gives a single entry per CDR3 protein. The sample holds 90,000 to 130,000 distinct CDR3 sequences; around 12% are singletons and the top ten take approximately 4%. The sequenced sample was whole blood, obtained at baseline. Source of these receptors: an adult who was a healthcare worker with PCR-confirmed SARS-CoV-2 infection or an uninfected control (not recorded which).

This clonotype was observed many times. J is TRBJ1-1 and V is TRBV20-1, with D unresolved. The V gene lost 6 bases and the J gene lost 1 base, with 15 bases spanning the gap. This CDR3 has 14 amino acids. Looked up from germline, CDR1 is DFQATT and CDR2 is SNEGSKA (reference sequence). For the CDR3, the DNA is TGCAGTGCCCCTACCGGAAACGCGAACACTGAAGCTTTCTTT. It yields the protein CSAPTGNANTEAFF.

Only a few counts were recorded for this clonotype. J is TRBJ2-4 and V is TRBV27; D not certain. Per the germline V gene, CDR1 is MNHEY and CDR2 is SMNVEV (reference sequence). Trimming took off 5 bases at V and 3 bases at J, with 20 bases between the two ends. This CDR3 contains 17 residues. CDR3 loop: CASSLLSSGPLKNIQYF. The DNA for the CDR3 is TGTGCCAGCAGTCTCCTCTCGTCCGGGCCTCTCAAAAACATTCAGTACTTC.

J is TRBJ1-1 and V is TRBV7-9; 9 positions match TRBD1. V lost 6 bases, J lost 4 bases, and 21 bases stayed unmatched. The CDR3 sequence is 19 residues long. Germline lookup yields CDR1 SEHNR and CDR2 FQNEAQ (reference sequence). CDR3 DNA: TGTGCCAGCAGACTCCCCCCGGGACAGGGAGGCGGCGCGGGCACTGAAGCTTTCTTT. This translates into CASRLPPGQGGGAGTEAFF.

V and J are TRBV20-1 and TRBJ2-7, with 9 bases that match TRBD2. Germline values: CDR1 DFQATT, CDR2 SNEGSKA (reference sequence). This CDR3 comprises 14 residues. V gave up 6 bases and J gave up 4 bases; unmatched junction bases: 10. Written as DNA, the CDR3 is TGCAGTGCGACAGGCGAGCGGGAGGTTTACGAGCAGTACTTC. It encodes CSATGEREVYEQYF.

This rearrangement joins TRBV12-3 or TRBV12-4 to TRBJ1-1, with D perhaps matching TRBD1 (6 bases). Trimming stripped 10 bases from V and 4 bases from J, with 16 bases between. The CDR3 consists of 13 residues. CDR3 residues: CATGTGMGTEAFF. The CDR3 region has the DNA TGTGCCACCGGAACAGGGATGGGCACTGAAGCTTTCTTT.

This sequence joins TRBV5-1 and TRBJ2-7; 12 nucleotides agree with TRBD2. Germline CDR1 SGHRS, CDR2 YFSETQ. The CDR3 sequence is 15 residues long. The ends lost 4 bases at V and 5 bases at J; junction bases unmatched: 7. The CDR3 DNA reads as TGCGCCAGCAGCCCGGGACTAGCGGGTCATGACGAGCAGTACTTC. This gives the protein CASSPGLAGHDEQYF.

This clonotype came up many times. The chain carries TRBV12-3 or TRBV12-4 and TRBJ1-2, with 8 bases matching TRBD1. Trimming at V came to 3 bases and at J to 7 bases, leaving 4 bases not matched to a gene. The CDR3 loop spans 13 amino acids. The CDR3 sequence is CASSFGRGPGYTF. In DNA form, the CDR3 reads TGTGCCAGCAGTTTCGGCAGGGGGCCTGGCTACACCTTC.

This chain connects TRBV19 to TRBJ2-7, with no clear D. Germline loops: CDR1 LNHDA, CDR2 SQIVND (reference sequence). V was clipped by 4 bases and J by 5 bases, with 6 bases between them. The CDR3 has 11 residues. The CDR3 DNA sequence: TGTGCCAGTAGTAATGGGGACGAGCAGTACTTC. It is translated as CASSNGDEQYF.

This clonotype has just a few counts. The chain joins TRBV7-9 to TRBJ2-7; 8 positions agree with TRBD1. This CDR3 has 12 amino acids. Unmatched junction bases numbered 4, after V lost 10 bases and J lost 2 bases. CDR1 and CDR2 (germline): SEHNR, FQNEAQ (reference sequence). In nucleotides, the CDR3 is TGTGCCACCGCGACAGGGGCCTACGAGCAGTACTTC. Its protein is CATATGAYEQYF. Using reference TRBV7-9 and TRBJ2-7 for the parts outside the CDR3, the full variable domain is DTGVSQNPRHKITKRGQNVTFRCDPISEHNRLYWYRQTLGQGPEFLTYFQNEAQLEKSRLLSDRFSAERPKGSFSTLEIQRTEQGDSAMYLCATATGAYEQYFGPGTRLTVT.

The gene calls are TRBV7-2 and TRBJ2-3; no firm D call. Trimming removed 4 bases from V and 2 bases from J, with 4 bases in between. This CDR3 is built from 12 residues. The germline V gene encodes CDR1 SGHTA and CDR2 FQGNSA. CDR3 protein: CASSYVTDTQYF. CDR3 DNA: TGTGCCAGCAGCTACGTCACAGATACGCAGTATTTT.

The chain links TRBV2 to TRBJ2-2; no definite D call. The CDR3 runs to 12 residues. Looked up from germline, CDR1 is SNHLY and CDR2 is FYNNEI. V lost 7 bases, J lost 1 base, and 4 bases lay in between. CDR3 residues: CASNGNTGELFF. The CDR3 DNA follows: TGTGCCAGCAACGGGAACACCGGGGAGCTGTTTTTT.

This rearrangement joins TRBV7-3 to TRBJ2-2, with D perhaps TRBD1 or TRBD2 (5 bases each). Deletions cut 5 bases from V and 4 bases from J, with 17 bases between. Germline loops: CDR1 SGHTA, CDR2 FQGTGA. CDR3 length equals 16 residues. The DNA of the CDR3 is TGTGCCAGCAGCCCGTCGATAGGGACCCTCACCGGGGAGCTGTTTTTT. As protein: CASSPSIGTLTGELFF.

This clonotype came up a few times. The CDR3 protein is CASPGQGNNQPQHF. The CDR3 region has the DNA TGTGCCAGCCCGGGACAGGGGAACAATCAGCCCCAGCATTTT. The chain couples TRBV6-1 to TRBJ1-5, with 10 positions matching TRBD1. Germline V gene sequence: CDR1 MNHNS, CDR2 SASEGT. This CDR3 has 14 amino acids. Trimming took 8 bases from V and 3 from J; bases not matched to a gene: 4.

The chain couples TRBV7-9 to TRBJ2-1; D remains unclear. CDR1 SEHNR and CDR2 FQNEAQ come from the germline V gene (reference sequence). CDR3 length equals 12 residues. V was clipped by 5 bases and J by 10 bases, with 12 bases between them. CDR3 amino acids: CASSPNLVEQFF. CDR3 nucleotides: TGTGCCAGCAGCCCTAACCTGGTGGAGCAGTTCTTC.

The chain couples TRBV29-1 to TRBJ1-4; no clear D gene. CDR3 length equals 13 residues. CDR1 SQVTM and CDR2 ANQGSEA come from the germline V gene. Trimming took off 7 bases at V and 8 bases at J, with 17 bases between the two ends. The CDR3 DNA follows: TGCAGCGCCGAGGCGGCAGTTGGGGAAAAACTGTTTTTT. This gives the protein CSAEAAVGEKLFF.

This chain links TRBV7-9 with TRBJ1-1; D unclear. The V end was cut by 1 base, the J end by 6 bases, with 3 bases between. Per the germline V gene, CDR1 is SEHNR and CDR2 is FQNEAQ (reference sequence). The CDR3 is made up of 11 amino acids. The CDR3 loop is CASSLVAEAFF. Written as DNA, the CDR3 is TGTGCCAGCAGCTTAGTGGCTGAAGCTTTCTTT.